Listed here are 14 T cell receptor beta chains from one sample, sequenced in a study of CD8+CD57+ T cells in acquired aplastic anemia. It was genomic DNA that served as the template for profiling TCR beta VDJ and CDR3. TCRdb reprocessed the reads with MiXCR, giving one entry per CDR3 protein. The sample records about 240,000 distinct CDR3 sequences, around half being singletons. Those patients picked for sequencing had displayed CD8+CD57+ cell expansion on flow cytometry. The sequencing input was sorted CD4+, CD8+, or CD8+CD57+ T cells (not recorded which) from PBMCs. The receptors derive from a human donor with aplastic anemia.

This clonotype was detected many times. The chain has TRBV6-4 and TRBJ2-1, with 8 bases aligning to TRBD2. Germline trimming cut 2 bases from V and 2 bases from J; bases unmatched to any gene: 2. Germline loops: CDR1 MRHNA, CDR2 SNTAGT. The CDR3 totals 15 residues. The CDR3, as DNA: TGTGCCAGCAGTGACAGCGGGGGCGCCTACAATGAGCAGTTCTTC. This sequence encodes CASSDSGGAYNEQFF.

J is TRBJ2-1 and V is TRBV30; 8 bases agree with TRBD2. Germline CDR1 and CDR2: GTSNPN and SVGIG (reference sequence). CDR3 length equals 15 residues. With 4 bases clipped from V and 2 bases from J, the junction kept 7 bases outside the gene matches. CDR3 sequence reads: CAWTSGGGPYNEQFF. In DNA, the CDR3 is TGTGCCTGGACCAGTGGCGGGGGGCCCTACAATGAGCAGTTCTTC.

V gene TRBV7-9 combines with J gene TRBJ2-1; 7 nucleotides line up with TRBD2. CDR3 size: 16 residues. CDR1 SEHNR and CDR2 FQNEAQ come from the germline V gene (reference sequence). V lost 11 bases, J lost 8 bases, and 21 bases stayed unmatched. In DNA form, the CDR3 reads TGTGCCTGGACCCCACCTAGCAGCGGGGTCGACTATGAGCAGTTCTTC. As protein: CAWTPPSSGVDYEQFF.

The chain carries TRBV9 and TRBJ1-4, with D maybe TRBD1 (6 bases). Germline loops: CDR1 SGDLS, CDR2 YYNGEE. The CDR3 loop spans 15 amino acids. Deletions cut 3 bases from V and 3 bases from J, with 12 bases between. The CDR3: CASSAEGQSNEKLFF. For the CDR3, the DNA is TGTGCCAGCAGCGCCGAAGGACAGTCTAATGAAAAACTGTTTTTT.

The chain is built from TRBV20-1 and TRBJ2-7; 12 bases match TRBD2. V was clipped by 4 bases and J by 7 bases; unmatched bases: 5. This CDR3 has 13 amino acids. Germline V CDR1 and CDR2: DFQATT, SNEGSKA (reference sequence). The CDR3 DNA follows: TGCAGTGCTATCGGGACTAGCGGGCGTGAGCAGTACTTC. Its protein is CSAIGTSGREQYF.

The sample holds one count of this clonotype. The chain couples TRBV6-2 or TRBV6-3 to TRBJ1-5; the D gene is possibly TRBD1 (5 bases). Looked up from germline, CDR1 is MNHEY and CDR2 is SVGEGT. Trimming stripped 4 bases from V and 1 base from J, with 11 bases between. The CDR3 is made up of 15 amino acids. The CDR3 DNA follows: TGTGCCAGCAGTTTCGCCGGGACCAGCAATCAGCCCCAGCATTTT. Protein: CASSFAGTSNQPQHF.

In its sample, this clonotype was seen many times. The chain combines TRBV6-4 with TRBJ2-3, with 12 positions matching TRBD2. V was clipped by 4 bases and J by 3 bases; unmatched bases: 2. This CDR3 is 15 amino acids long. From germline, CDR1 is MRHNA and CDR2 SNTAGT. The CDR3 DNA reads TGTGCCAGCAGTGCCGGGACTAGCGGGACAGATACGCAGTATTTT. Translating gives CASSAGTSGTDTQYF.

The CDR3 nucleotides read TGTGCCAGTAGGGGGACCGGGACAGGGTGGACAAACTATGGCTACACCTTC. This translates into CASRGTGTGWTNYGYTF. The V call is TRBV19, the J call TRBJ1-2; 9 nucleotides align to TRBD1. From germline, CDR1 is LNHDA and CDR2 SQIVND (reference sequence). V shed 6 bases, J shed 2 bases, and the junction held 13 bases outside the gene matches. The CDR3 consists of 17 residues.

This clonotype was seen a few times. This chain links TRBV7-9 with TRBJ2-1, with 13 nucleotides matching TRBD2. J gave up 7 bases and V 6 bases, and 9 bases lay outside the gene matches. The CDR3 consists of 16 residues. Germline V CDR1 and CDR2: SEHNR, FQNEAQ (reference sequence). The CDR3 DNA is TGTGCCAGCAGTCAGACTAGCGGGAGGACTGGGAATGAGCAGTTCTTC. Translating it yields CASSQTSGRTGNEQFF.

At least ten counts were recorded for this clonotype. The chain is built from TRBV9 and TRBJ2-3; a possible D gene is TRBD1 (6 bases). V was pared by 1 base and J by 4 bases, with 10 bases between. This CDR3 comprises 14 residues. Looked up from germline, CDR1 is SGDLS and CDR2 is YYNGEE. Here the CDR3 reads CASSVQGNADTQYF. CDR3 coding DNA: TGTGCCAGCAGCGTACAGGGGAACGCAGATACGCAGTATTTT.

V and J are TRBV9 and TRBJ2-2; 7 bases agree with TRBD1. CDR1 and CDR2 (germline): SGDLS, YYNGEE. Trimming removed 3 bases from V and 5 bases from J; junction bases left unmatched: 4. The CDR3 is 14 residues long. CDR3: CASSAARGTGELFF. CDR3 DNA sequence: TGTGCCAGCAGCGCCGCCAGGGGGACCGGGGAGCTGTTTTTT.

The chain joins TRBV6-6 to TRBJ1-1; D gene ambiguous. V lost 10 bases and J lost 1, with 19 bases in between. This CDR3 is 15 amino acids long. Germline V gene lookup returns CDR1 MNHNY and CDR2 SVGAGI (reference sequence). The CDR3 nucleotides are TGTGCCACTTTCGACGGTTACTCAGGGAACACTGAAGCTTTCTTT. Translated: CATFDGYSGNTEAFF.

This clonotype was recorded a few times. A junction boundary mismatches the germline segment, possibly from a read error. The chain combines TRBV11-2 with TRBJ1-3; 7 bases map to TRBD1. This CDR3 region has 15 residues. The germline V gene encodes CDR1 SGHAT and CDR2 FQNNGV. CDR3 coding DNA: TGTGCCAGCAGCTACCTGACAGGGACTGGACACACCATATATTTT. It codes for CASSYLTGTGHTIYF.

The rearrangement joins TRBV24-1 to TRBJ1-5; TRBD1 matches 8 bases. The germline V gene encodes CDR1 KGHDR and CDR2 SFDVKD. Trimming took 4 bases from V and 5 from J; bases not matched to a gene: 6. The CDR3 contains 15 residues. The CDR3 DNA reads TGTGCCACCAGTGACCGAGCGACAGGGGATCAGCCCCAGCATTTT. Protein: CATSDRATGDQPQHF.